These T cell receptor beta chains were read from a single sample in a study of a mutant IDH1 vaccine in newly diagnosed glioma. Method: immunoSEQ multiplex PCR; TCRdb's copy keeps in-frame clones and lacks some. The data show fewer than 90,000 clones, 84% seen once. The antigens of these receptors remain unknown. This sample comprised PBMCs, obtained from a glioma patient whose treatment included an IDH1 peptide vaccine. These receptors originate from a man between 18 and 29 years old with glioma. Both conserved end residues are part of each CDR3. The D gene is left open where the match is weak. Where a row states a size, it is once, few, many or the class of an expanded clone; other rows omit it.

clone size: NA; J gene: TRBJ1-4; V gene: TRBV6-6; D gene: NA; CDR3 DNA: TGTGCCAGCAGTTACCGCATTAATGAAAAACTGTTTTTT; CDR3 protein: CASSYRINEKLFF
clone size: once; J gene: TRBJ2-6; V gene: TRBV4-3; D gene: NA; CDR3 DNA: TGCGCCAGCAGCCAAGACCATTCTGGGGCCAACGTCCTGACTTTC; CDR3 protein: CASSQDHSGANVLTF
clone size: NA; J gene: TRBJ2-3; V gene: TRBV29-1; D gene: NA; CDR3 DNA: TGCAGCGTTGGAGGTTGGGGCAGGGATACGCAGTATTTT; CDR3 protein: CSVGGWGRDTQYF
clone size: few; J gene: TRBJ1-4; V gene: TRBV9; D gene: TRBD1; CDR3 DNA: TGTGCCAGCAGCTCCCGGACAGGACTGGGGGAAAAACTGTTTTTT; CDR3 protein: CASSSRTGLGEKLFF
clone size: NA; J gene: TRBJ2-7; V gene: TRBV10-3; D gene: NA; CDR3 DNA: TGTGCCATCAGTCCGGGCCCGACACTCCGGGGTTCCTACGAGCAGTACTTC; CDR3 protein: CAISPGPTLRGSYEQYF
clone size: NA; J gene: TRBJ2-5; V gene: TRBV5-4; D gene: NA; CDR3 DNA: TGTGCCAGCAGCTTGACCGCAGGGGGGATGAAGACCCAGTACTTC; CDR3 protein: CASSLTAGGMKTQYF
clone size: NA; J gene: TRBJ2-3; V gene: TRBV6-5; D gene: NA; CDR3 DNA: TGTGCCAGCACCGATACGCAGTATTTT; CDR3 protein: CASTDTQYF
clone size: NA; J gene: TRBJ1-1; V gene: TRBV28; D gene: NA; CDR3 DNA: TGTGCCAGCAAATACAAGAACACTGAAGCTTTCTTT; CDR3 protein: CASKYKNTEAFF
clone size: NA; J gene: TRBJ2-7; V gene: TRBV7-2; D gene: NA; CDR3 DNA: TGTGCCAGCAGCTTAGGGTGGGCCGAGCAGTACTTC; CDR3 protein: CASSLGWAEQYF
clone size: few; J gene: TRBJ1-1; V gene: TRBV14; D gene: NA; CDR3 DNA: TGTGCCAGCAGCCAGGGGTTTGGGAAGACTGAAGCTTTCTTT; CDR3 protein: CASSQGFGKTEAFF
clone size: NA; J gene: TRBJ2-7; V gene: TRBV9; D gene: NA; CDR3 DNA: TGTGCCAGCAGCGTACAAGGCGGTTTCGCCTACGAGCAGTACTTC; CDR3 protein: CASSVQGGFAYEQYF
clone size: NA; J gene: TRBJ1-5; V gene: TRBV19; D gene: TRBD1; CDR3 DNA: TGTGCCAGTAGTCTCCGGGACAGGGGCAATCAGCCCCAGCATTTT; CDR3 protein: CASSLRDRGNQPQHF
clone size: NA; J gene: TRBJ2-7; V gene: TRBV7-2; D gene: NA; CDR3 DNA: TGTGCCAGCAGGCGGGGTAGCGGCCACTACGAGCAGTACTTC; CDR3 protein: CASRRGSGHYEQYF
clone size: NA; J gene: TRBJ1-1; V gene: TRBV11-2; D gene: NA; CDR3 DNA: TGTGCCAGCAGCTTAGAAATGGACAGCGCTGAAGCTTTCTTT; CDR3 protein: CASSLEMDSAEAFF
clone size: NA; J gene: TRBJ2-5; V gene: TRBV7-9; D gene: NA; CDR3 DNA: TGTGCCAGCTCCCATCGGGGGGAGACCCAGTACTTC; CDR3 protein: CASSHRGETQYF
clone size: once; J gene: TRBJ2-7; V gene: TRBV5-5; D gene: TRBD1; CDR3 DNA: TGTGCCAGCAGCCACCCGACAGGGCGCGAGCAGTACTTC; CDR3 protein: CASSHPTGREQYF
clone size: NA; J gene: TRBJ1-4; V gene: TRBV6-5; D gene: NA; CDR3 DNA: TGTGCCAGCAGTTACTCGCGGGGGTTAGGCGAAAAACTGTTTTTT; CDR3 protein: CASSYSRGLGEKLFF
clone size: NA; J gene: TRBJ1-1; V gene: TRBV19; D gene: NA; CDR3 DNA: TGTGCCAGTAGTATAAGGGGTGAGGTGGATACTGAAGCTTTCTTT; CDR3 protein: CASSIRGEVDTEAFF
clone size: NA; J gene: TRBJ2-1; V gene: TRBV2; D gene: TRBD2; CDR3 DNA: TGTGCCAGCAGTGAGGCTAGCGGGATTTTGATCTTC; CDR3 protein: CASSEASGILIF
clone size: NA; J gene: TRBJ1-3; V gene: TRBV6-5; D gene: NA; CDR3 DNA: TGTGCCAGCAGTTACTCCGGGCCTAGCTCTGGAAACACCATATATTTT; CDR3 protein: CASSYSGPSSGNTIYF
clone size: NA; J gene: TRBJ2-7; V gene: TRBV2; D gene: NA; CDR3 DNA: TGTGCCAGCAGTGAACGAGCCCCGAGCTCCTACGAGCAGTACTTC; CDR3 protein: CASSERAPSSYEQYF
clone size: NA; J gene: TRBJ2-3; V gene: TRBV2; D gene: NA; CDR3 DNA: TGTGCCAGCAGTGAGGGGACAGATACGCAGTATTTT; CDR3 protein: CASSEGTDTQYF
clone size: NA; J gene: TRBJ2-7; V gene: TRBV5-1; D gene: TRBD1; CDR3 DNA: TGCGCCAGCAGCTTCCAGGGGACAGACGTCTACGAGCAGTACTTC; CDR3 protein: CASSFQGTDVYEQYF
clone size: NA; J gene: TRBJ1-1; V gene: TRBV6-5; D gene: TRBD1; CDR3 DNA: TGTGCCAGCAGTCCGACAGGGAGGGAGAACACTGAAGCTTTCTTT; CDR3 protein: CASSPTGRENTEAFF
clone size: once; J gene: TRBJ1-1; V gene: TRBV6-5; D gene: NA; CDR3 DNA: TGTGCCAGCAGTTACGGGGGTCGAGCTTTCTTT; CDR3 protein: CASSYGGRAFF
clone size: NA; J gene: TRBJ1-5; V gene: TRBV30; D gene: TRBD1; CDR3 DNA: TGTGCCTGGGCTGGGACAGATAGACAGCCCCAGCATTTT; CDR3 protein: CAWAGTDRQPQHF
clone size: NA; J gene: TRBJ1-5; V gene: TRBV18; D gene: NA; CDR3 DNA: TGTGCCAGCTCGGAAGGCTGGAGCAATCAGCCCCAGCATTTT; CDR3 protein: CASSEGWSNQPQHF
clone size: NA; J gene: TRBJ2-3; V gene: TRBV6-1; D gene: TRBD2; CDR3 DNA: TGTGCCAGCAGTGAGGGACTAGCGGTTAGCACAGATACGCAGTATTTT; CDR3 protein: CASSEGLAVSTDTQYF
clone size: NA; J gene: TRBJ1-1; V gene: TRBV6-5; D gene: NA; CDR3 DNA: TGTGCCAGCAGCCGTGTCCGAACCAACACTGAAGCTTTCTTT; CDR3 protein: CASSRVRTNTEAFF
clone size: NA; J gene: TRBJ1-2; V gene: TRBV5-6; D gene: TRBD1; CDR3 DNA: TGTGCCAGCAGCTTGCAGGGGGCCTATGGCTACACCTTC; CDR3 protein: CASSLQGAYGYTF
clone size: few; J gene: TRBJ1-1; V gene: TRBV23-1; D gene: TRBD1; CDR3 DNA: TGCGCCAGCAGACAGGGGGAGAACACTGAAGCTTTCTTT; CDR3 protein: CASRQGENTEAFF